This entry features one T cell receptor beta chain sequence. During active infection, Seattle patients enrolled and were then monitored through disease. The length of the CDR3 is 13 residues. V lost 6 bases and J 2 bases, leaving 11 bases between the germline ends. The germline CDR1 and CDR2 sequences are SGDLS and YYNGEE. Original handling: Scientists estimated how many nucleated cells there were by amplifying reference gene primers. Assay used: immunoSEQ multiplex PCR; TCRdb lists only in-frame clones, some missing. From that table come the V and J calls and clone size; the DNA was used to work out D and trimming. The sample records roughly 480,000 clones, about 88% being singletons. This entry belongs to a study of blood T cell repertoires in COVID-19.

Sequenced: peripheral blood. This clonotype was sampled from a man younger than 30 with COVID-19, enrolled during active disease. V usage is TRBV9 and J usage is TRBJ1-2; D not resolved. The DNA for the CDR3 is TGTGCCAGCACAACTTATACGAACTATGGCTACACCTTC. It specifies CASTTYTNYGYTF. Supplemented by reference TRBV9 and TRBJ1-2, the full variable domain reads DSGVTQTPKHLITATGQRVTLRCSPRSGDLSVYWYQQSLDQGLQFLIQYYNGEERAKGNILERFSAQQFPDLHSELNLSSLELGDSALYFCASTTYTNYGYTFGSGTRLTVV.